The sequence of this T cell receptor beta chain was determined in a study of shared clonotypes between healthy human individuals. Turning to the study itself: Serving as donors were two women and three men, whose ages spanned 18 to 49. Study findings and constraints: The represented genetic and exposure-history diversity was limited by the small number of donors.

On ten immunoSEQ deep assay plates, unsorted PBMC DNA was sequenced. Per the original data handling: Owing to the provision of junction-only sequences devoid of quality scores by immunoSEQ, filtering differed. Produced via immunoSEQ multiplex PCR; TCRdb's table is partial and in-frame only. V and J calls and clone size are those listed in that table; D and trimming were worked out from the DNA. The table shows about 470,000 clones, with about 85% occurring only once. As to this clone: Its antigen is undetermined.

The CDR3 loop spans 17 amino acids. CDR1 and CDR2 from the germline V gene are MDHEN and SYDVKM. V shed 3 bases, J shed 3 bases, and the junction held 12 bases outside the gene matches. The rearrangement links TRBV28 to TRBJ1-2, with TRBD1 identical over 8 bases. The sequenced sample was PBMCs. This receptor was obtained from a woman in her thirties or forties in good health. Some clones in this sample may be carry-over from other donors' samples. The CDR3 region has the DNA TGTGCCAGCAGTTTTTTTTCAGGGGGCGGGGCTGACTATGGCTACACCTTC. This sequence encodes CASSFFSGGGADYGYTF.